The 5 T cell receptor beta chains presented below share a single source sample, sequenced in a study of shared clonotypes between healthy human individuals. Sequenced by immunoSEQ multiplex PCR; TCRdb stores in-frame clones only, minus some. The data hold roughly 890,000 clones, with over 90% observed a single time. CD8 cells regarded as naive lacked CD45RO, were positively chosen for CCR7, and omitted terminally differentiated effector memory CD45RA+ cells. The sequenced material came from naive CD8+ T cells sorted from blood. The receptors come from a man in his thirties or forties in good health.

This clone was counted once. This chain links TRBV18 with TRBJ2-7; unclear D gene. This CDR3 spans 15 amino acids. The V gene's germline CDR1 is KGHSH and CDR2 LQKENI. The V end lost 2 bases, the J end lost 2 bases, and 13 bases lay between the germline ends. In DNA, the CDR3 is TGTGCCAGCTCACCATCCGGTAACAGCGCCTACGAGCAGTACTTC. This codes for CASSPSGNSAYEQYF. Full variable domain (remainder filled in from reference TRBV18 and TRBJ2-7): NAGVMQNPRHLVRRRGQEARLRCSPMKGHSHVYWYRQLPEEGLKFMVYLQKENIIDESGMPKERFSAEFPKEGPSILRIQQVVRGDSAAYFCASSPSGNSAYEQYFGPGTRLTVT.

V is TRBV2 and J is TRBJ1-1, with 9 bases aligning to TRBD1. The CDR3 is 18 residues long. Germline V gene lookup returns CDR1 SNHLY and CDR2 FYNNEI. V shed 6 bases, J shed 1 base, and the junction held 15 bases outside the gene matches. For the CDR3, the DNA is TGTGCCAGCAGCGGCCCAAACCTCAGACAGGGGGGGAACACTGAAGCTTTCTTT. Translating it yields CASSGPNLRQGGNTEAFF.

This clone has a handful of counts. A much larger clone is a single base away; this may be a read error. The sample holds other DNA sequences that translate to the same CDR3. The CDR3 coding sequence is TGTGCCAGCAGCTTGGTGGGAAGCACTGAAGCTTTCTTT. Amino acids: CASSLVGSTEAFF. This chain joins TRBV5-4 and TRBJ1-1; D unclear. CDR1 SGHNT and CDR2 YYREEE come from the germline V gene (reference sequence). This CDR3 contains 13 residues. V dropped 0 bases and J dropped 4 bases, with 7 bases sitting between them.

The genes are TRBV7-9 and TRBJ2-2; no clear D gene. The germline CDR1 and CDR2 sequences are SEHNR and FQNEAQ (reference sequence). CDR3 size: 15 residues. Trimming shortened V by 3 bases and J by 1 base, and 9 bases separated the two germline ends. The CDR3 protein is CASSFSPGNTGELFF. The CDR3 bases are TGTGCCAGCAGCTTTTCCCCGGGGAACACCGGGGAGCTGTTTTTT.

The chain is built from TRBV7-2 and TRBJ2-5; D might be TRBD2 (6 bases). V was trimmed by 2 bases and J by 2 bases, leaving 15 bases between them. The V gene's germline CDR1 is SGHTA and CDR2 FQGNSA. The CDR3 runs 16 residues. The CDR3 DNA reads as TGTGCCAGCAGCTTAAGGAGCGGGCTGAAACAAGAGACCCAGTACTTC. Translating it yields CASSLRSGLKQETQYF.